Detailed here is one T cell receptor (beta chain). Its antigen is currently unknown. The record originates from a study of shared clonotypes between healthy human individuals. Assay used: immunoSEQ multiplex PCR; TCRdb lists only in-frame clones, some missing. The data hold some 2.4 million clones, with 90% to 95% observed a single time. Trimming removed 4 bases from V and 4 bases from J, with 16 bases in between. CDR1 LGHNA and CDR2 YNFKEQ come from the germline V gene. The CDR3 is 15 residues long. Donors included only healthy HIV-negative adults lacking recent acute infections or vaccinations. Study-wide findings and caveats: Blood was the sole source, and tissue repertoires probably differ. Several donors shared about 4.8% of their naive CD4 clonotypes. Clonotype sharing among donors was expected to depend on sequencing depth.

This TCR was recovered from a man aged 18-30 years in good health. Some clones in this sample may be carry-over from other donors' samples. The rearrangement links TRBV4-2 to TRBJ1-1; D may be TRBD1 (5 bases). What was sequenced was naive CD4+ T cells from PBMCs. Subset: CD45RA+ positively selected. The CDR3 spells CASSRELRVATEAFF. DNA for the CDR3: TGTGCCAGCAGCCGAGAACTCAGGGTAGCCACTGAAGCTTTCTTT.